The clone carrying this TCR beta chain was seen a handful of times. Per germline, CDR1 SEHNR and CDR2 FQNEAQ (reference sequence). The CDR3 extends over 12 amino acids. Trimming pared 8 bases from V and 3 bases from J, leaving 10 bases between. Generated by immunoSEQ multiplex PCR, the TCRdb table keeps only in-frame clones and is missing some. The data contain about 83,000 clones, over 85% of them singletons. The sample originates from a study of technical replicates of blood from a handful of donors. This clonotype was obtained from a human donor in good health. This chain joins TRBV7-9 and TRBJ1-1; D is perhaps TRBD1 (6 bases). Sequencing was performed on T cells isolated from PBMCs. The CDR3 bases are TGTGCCAGCGCGGGGGCGGACACTGAAGCTTTCTTT. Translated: CASAGADTEAFF.